Listed below are T cell receptor beta chains from one sample, sequenced in a study of shared clonotypes between healthy human individuals. Sequenced by immunoSEQ multiplex PCR; TCRdb stores in-frame clones only, minus some. Counted here are 2.3 million or so clones, about 92% occurring once; the ten biggest clones make up 0.35% to 0.45%. Sequencing was carried out using naive CD4+ T cells from PBMCs. All receptors derive from a young man in good health. Some clones in this sample may be carry-over from other donors' samples. CDR3s include the opening cysteine and the closing phenylalanine or tryptophan. The D gene is left open where the match is weak. For some rows the clone size is stated as once, few or many, or as a class when expanded; others skip it.

clone_size,j_call,v_call,d_call,cdr3_nt,cdr3_aa
once,TRBJ2-7,TRBV28,NA,TGTGCCAGCACCAGCGAGGGTATAGAGTACTTC,CASTSEGIEYF
NA,TRBJ1-5,TRBV19,TRBD1,TGTGCCAGTTGTCGGGACAGGGATAATCAGCCCCAGCATTTT,CASCRDRDNQPQHF
NA,TRBJ2-7,TRBV6-5,TRBD1,TGTGCCAGCAGCCTGGACAGGGCCTACGAGCAGTACTTC,CASSLDRAYEQYF
NA,TRBJ2-5,TRBV5-1,TRBD1,TGCGCCAGCAGCCCAGGGACAGACCAAGAGACCCAGTACTTC,CASSPGTDQETQYF
NA,TRBJ2-5,TRBV4-3,NA,TGCGCCAGCAGCCAAGGGGGAGGCAGAGAGACCCAGTACTTC,CASSQGGGRETQYF
NA,TRBJ2-1,TRBV25-1,TRBD1,TGTGCCAGCAGTGCGACAGGGGCGAAGGGGAATGAGCAGTTCTTC,CASSATGAKGNEQFF
NA,TRBJ1-6,TRBV6-1,NA,TGTGCCAGCGAGCAAACAGGGTGGAATTCACCCCTCCACTTT,CASEQTGWNSPLHF
once,TRBJ1-2,TRBV15,TRBD1,TGTGCCACCAGCAGAGTATGGACAGGGCGGGTGCGTGATGGCTACACCTTC,CATSRVWTGRVRDGYTF
NA,TRBJ1-1,TRBV10-3,TRBD1,TGTGCCACAGGACAGGGAAGAGGAGGTGCCACTGAAGCTTTCTTT,CATGQGRGGATEAFF
few,TRBJ1-1,TRBV30,NA,TGTGCCTGGAGCCAGAATTGGGACACTGAAGCTTTCTTT,CAWSQNWDTEAFF
NA,TRBJ1-2,TRBV7-2,TRBD1,TGTGCCAGCAGCCCCGACAGGGTCTATGGCTACACCTTC,CASSPDRVYGYTF
once,TRBJ2-7,TRBV12-5,NA,TGTGCTAGTGGTTTGGTTGTGGGTGTAGGCTCCTACGAGCAGTACTTC,CASGLVVGVGSYEQYF
NA,TRBJ1-5,TRBV28,NA,TGTGCCAGCAGTTCTCCGCCAGGCGGTCGTGGCAATCAGCCCCAGCATTTT,CASSSPPGGRGNQPQHF
NA,TRBJ2-2,TRBV11-2,TRBD2,TGTGCCAGCAGCTCCCCGCGGACTAGCGGCACCGGGGAGCTGTTTTTT,CASSSPRTSGTGELFF
NA,TRBJ1-4,TRBV10-3,NA,TGTGCCATCAGTGGGTCCATTGCAGCTAATGAAAAACTGTTTTTT,CAISGSIAANEKLFF
NA,TRBJ2-3,TRBV6-5,NA,TGTGCCAGCAGTTCCCAGAGACTCACAGATACGCAGTATTTT,CASSSQRLTDTQYF
NA,TRBJ2-5,TRBV25-1,TRBD2,TGTGCCAGCAGTACCGGGACTAGCGGGTCCACGGAGACCCAGTACTTC,CASSTGTSGSTETQYF
NA,TRBJ2-7,TRBV7-2,NA,TGTGCCAGCAGCCCACGTGGAGTCGGGGAGCAGTACTTC,CASSPRGVGEQYF
NA,TRBJ2-1,TRBV11-2,NA,TGTGCCAGCAGCTTGGGTGCGGTGCCCTCCTACAATGAGCAGTTCTTC,CASSLGAVPSYNEQFF
NA,TRBJ2-7,TRBV5-6,NA,TGTGCCAGCAGCTTTCGGGACCCCACCTACGAGCAGTACTTC,CASSFRDPTYEQYF
NA,TRBJ1-4,TRBV27,NA,TGTGCCAGCAGTGGTGGATCGCAGGGGTACGGTGAAAAACTGTTTTTT,CASSGGSQGYGEKLFF
NA,TRBJ1-5,TRBV5-6,NA,TGTGCCAGCAGCCTTTATAATAGCAATCAGCCCCAGCATTTT,CASSLYNSNQPQHF
NA,TRBJ1-5,TRBV2,NA,TGTGCCAGCAGTGAGACCACCACCACGCCCCAGCATTTT,CASSETTTTPQHF
NA,TRBJ1-5,TRBV7-2,NA,TGTGCCAGCAGCCCAACGAGGGGGGCTCGTCAGCCCCAGCATTTT,CASSPTRGARQPQHF
NA,TRBJ2-2,TRBV7-3,TRBD2,TGTGCCAGCAGCTTGGACCCGGGAGGCGACACCGGGGAGCTGTTTTTT,CASSLDPGGDTGELFF
NA,TRBJ2-3,TRBV19,NA,TGTGCCAGTTCTGGAACTAGAGGTTACACAGATACGCAGTATTTT,CASSGTRGYTDTQYF
once,TRBJ2-7,TRBV5-4,NA,TGTGCCAGCAGCTTCGACAGAGCCACCTACGAGCAGTACTTC,CASSFDRATYEQYF
NA,TRBJ2-7,TRBV28,NA,TGTGCCAGCAGTCCCGGGGGCGGGGGAACTCTCTACGAGCAGTACTTC,CASSPGGGGTLYEQYF
NA,TRBJ1-2,TRBV18,NA,TGTGCCAGCTCACAACAGGGAGATCCCAACTATGGCTACACCTTC,CASSQQGDPNYGYTF
NA,TRBJ1-2,TRBV5-5,TRBD1,TGTGCCAGCAGCCGCGGGACAGTTAACTATGGCTACACCTTC,CASSRGTVNYGYTF
NA,TRBJ2-5,TRBV21-1,NA,TGTGCCAGCAGCACCCGCCGGGACTATCTCCCCCAAGAGACCCAGTACTTC,CASSTRRDYLPQETQYF
once,TRBJ1-2,TRBV6-6,NA,TGTGCCAGCAGTTACTCCCAGAGGGGCTACACCTTC,CASSYSQRGYTF
NA,TRBJ2-1,TRBV4-1,NA,TGCGCCAGCAGCCAAGATGGTGGCAGATCCTTTGGCAATGAGCAGTTCTTC,CASSQDGGRSFGNEQFF
NA,TRBJ2-5,TRBV7-8,NA,TGTGCCAGCAGCCCATCGAGGGGGCAAGAGACCCAGTACTTC,CASSPSRGQETQYF
NA,TRBJ2-7,TRBV6-6,TRBD1,TGTGCCAGCAGACCGGGACAGGGTTCCTACGAGCAGTACTTC,CASRPGQGSYEQYF
NA,TRBJ1-1,TRBV4-1,NA,TGCGCCAGCAGCCTAGACCGCACAGGGTACGACACTGAAGCTTTCTTT,CASSLDRTGYDTEAFF
NA,TRBJ2-7,TRBV28,NA,TGTGCCAGTCTCAGGGGAGGGAGACGCGAGCAGTACTTC,CASLRGGRREQYF
NA,TRBJ2-7,TRBV5-8,NA,TGTGCCAGCAGCTTGGGAGAGACCAAGGTCCACGAGCAGTACTTC,CASSLGETKVHEQYF
NA,TRBJ2-5,TRBV6-1,TRBD2,TGTGCCAGCAGTGCCGGGACTAGCGGACGAACCAGGGAGACCCAGTACTTC,CASSAGTSGRTRETQYF
NA,TRBJ2-1,TRBV7-7,NA,TGTGCCAGCAGCTTAACTAGCACCTACAATGAGCAGTTCTTC,CASSLTSTYNEQFF
NA,TRBJ2-7,TRBV7-9,NA,TGTGCCAGCAGCTTAGGACAGGGACTTACCTACGAGCAGTACTTC,CASSLGQGLTYEQYF
once,TRBJ1-4,TRBV4-2,NA,TGTGCCAGCAGCCGGCCCGAGGGGGGTTTCAATGAAAAACTGTTTTTT,CASSRPEGGFNEKLFF
NA,TRBJ2-5,TRBV9,TRBD2,TGTGCCAGCAGCGTACGACTAGCGGGAGGTAGTGGGGAGACCCAGTACTTC,CASSVRLAGGSGETQYF
NA,TRBJ2-1,TRBV4-1,NA,TGCGCCAGCAGCCAACGAGACGCCCCCCGGCAGTTCTTC,CASSQRDAPRQFF
NA,TRBJ2-5,TRBV7-2,TRBD2,TGTGCCAGCAGCTTAGCAGGGACTAGCGGGACGAAAGAGACCCAGTACTTC,CASSLAGTSGTKETQYF
NA,TRBJ2-5,TRBV9,NA,TGTGCCAGCAGCGTGGGGGGATTGGAGACCCAGTACTTC,CASSVGGLETQYF
few,TRBJ1-1,TRBV2,NA,TGTGCCAGCAGTGACTACAGGGACACTGAAGCTTTCTTT,CASSDYRDTEAFF
NA,TRBJ1-3,TRBV5-4,TRBD1,TGTGCCAGCAGCACCGGGACAGGCTCTGGAAACACCATATATTTT,CASSTGTGSGNTIYF
NA,TRBJ1-2,TRBV5-1,NA,TGCGCCAGCAGCGCGGACACCCTTAACTATGGCTACACCTTC,CASSADTLNYGYTF
few,TRBJ1-5,TRBV4-1,NA,TGCGCCAGCAGCCAAGAGCCAGGGAGACAGCCCCAGCATTTT,CASSQEPGRQPQHF
NA,TRBJ2-1,TRBV29-1,TRBD1,TGCAGCGTTGTGACAGGGGCCGGGGAGCAGTTCTTC,CSVVTGAGEQFF
once,TRBJ2-5,TRBV5-1,NA,TGCGCCAGCAGCTTGGGGGGGTCAGGAGTGGAAGAGACCCAGTACTTC,CASSLGGSGVEETQYF